These T cell receptor beta chains were read from a single sample in a study of T cell responses to AZD1222 COVID-19 vaccine. Assay: immunoSEQ multiplex PCR; the TCRdb copy retains only in-frame clones and omits some. The sample has some 120,000 clones, around 93% seen once. Sequenced material: peripheral blood, taken on day 0 of AZD1222 vaccination. The receptors were sampled from an adult in good health. Each CDR3 is given with its conserved first and last residue. A D gene is named only where the DNA matches it firmly. Not all rows give a size; the values are once, few, many and, for expanded clones, a class.

>.|TRBV4-1|.|TRBJ1-5
TGCGCCAGCAGCCAAGTCCTCAATCAGCCCCAGCATTTT
CASSQVLNQPQHF
>.|TRBV5-8|.|TRBJ2-3
TGTGCCAGCAGCTTCCCCAATCCGGGACTTCACACAGATACGCAGTATTTT
CASSFPNPGLHTDTQYF
>.|TRBV7-8|.|TRBJ1-1
TGTGCCAGCAGCTTAGCGTGGGGTGAAGCTTTCTTT
CASSLAWGEAFF
>.|TRBV12-3/TRBV12-4|.|TRBJ2-5
TGTGCCAGCAGTTTAATATCGGAGACCCAGTACTTC
CASSLISETQYF
>.|TRBV20-1|.|TRBJ1-2
TGCAGTGCTAGGATCAGCTATGGCTACACCTTC
CSARISYGYTF
>.|TRBV5-8|.|TRBJ2-7
TGTGCCAGCAGCTTGGTGGGACCCGTATACGAGCAGTACTTC
CASSLVGPVYEQYF
>.|TRBV2|.|TRBJ1-2
TGTGCCAGCACCGCCCGGACAGCTAACTATGGCTACACCTTC
CASTARTANYGYTF
>.|TRBV7-9|.|TRBJ1-6
TGTGCCAGCAGCTTATACGGTTTCCATTCACCCCTCCACTTT
CASSLYGFHSPLHF
>.|TRBV10-3|.|TRBJ1-1
TGTGCCATCAGGGAACGGGACCAGAACACTGAAGCTTTCTTT
CAIRERDQNTEAFF
>TRBD2|TRBV7-9|.|TRBJ2-5
TGTGCCAGCAGCTTAAAAGGGACTAGTGGGACCCAGTACTTC
CASSLKGTSGTQYF
>TRBD1|TRBV7-6|.|TRBJ2-7
TGTGCCAGCAGCTGGGGACAGGTCGGCGAGCAGTACTTC
CASSWGQVGEQYF
>.|TRBV4-1|.|TRBJ2-2
TGCGCCAGCAGCCCAAGACAGGGAGGCACCGGGGAGCTGTTTTTT
CASSPRQGGTGELFF
>TRBD2|TRBV2|.|TRBJ2-3
TGTGCCAGCAGTCCTCACGCTACCTTTAGCGGGAGGGCTACAGATACGCAGTATTTT
CASSPHATFSGRATDTQYF
>TRBD1|TRBV10-3|once|TRBJ1-1
TGTGCCACACAGGGGGCCCGGAACACTGAAGCTTTCTTT
CATQGARNTEAFF
>TRBD2|TRBV15|few|TRBJ2-1
TGTGCCACCAGCAGCGTTTATAGTCCTAGCGGGAGTGAAGTGTACAATGAGCAGTTCTTC
CATSSVYSPSGSEVYNEQFF
>.|TRBV25-1|.|TRBJ2-3
TGTGCCACCGCGGGTGATACGCAGTATTTT
CATAGDTQYF
>.|TRBV25-1|.|TRBJ1-5
TGTGCCAGCAGTTGGGGCAATCAGCCCCAGCATTTT
CASSWGNQPQHF
>.|TRBV6-4|.|TRBJ1-5
TGTGCCAGCAATGCGGGTTTGAATCAGCCCCAGCATTTT
CASNAGLNQPQHF
>TRBD1|TRBV28|.|TRBJ1-5
TGTGCCAGCAATTTAGACAGGGGGCAGGTTCAGCCCCAGCATTTT
CASNLDRGQVQPQHF
>TRBD1|TRBV6-5|.|TRBJ1-2
TGTGCCAGCAGTCTACAGGGGGCCAACGGCTACACCTTC
CASSLQGANGYTF
>.|TRBV11-1|once|TRBJ2-2
TGTGCCAGCAGCTTAGCGGGGGCTTCCGGGGAGCTGTTTTTT
CASSLAGASGELFF
>TRBD1|TRBV5-1|.|TRBJ2-6
TGCGCCAGCAGCCCAGGGACAGCGACTGGGGCCAACGTCCTGACTTTC
CASSPGTATGANVLTF
>TRBD2|TRBV7-8|.|TRBJ2-1
TGTGCCAGCAGCTCTTGGACTAGCGGGAGATACAATGAGCAGTTCTTC
CASSSWTSGRYNEQFF
>TRBD2|TRBV5-6|.|TRBJ2-1
TGTGCCAGCAGCTTGGAGGGGCGACTAGCGGGAGGCTACAATGAGCAGTTCTTC
CASSLEGRLAGGYNEQFF
>TRBD1|TRBV28|.|TRBJ1-2
TGTGCCAGCAGTCCTTGGACAGGGGATGGCTACACCTTC
CASSPWTGDGYTF
>.|TRBV9|.|TRBJ1-3
TGTGCCAGCAGCCCGGGGCATAGCTCTGGAAACACCATATATTTT
CASSPGHSSGNTIYF
>TRBD1|TRBV5-4|once|TRBJ2-7
TGTGCCAGCAGCCCGAGACAGGGGGCGAGCTCCTACGAGCAGTACTTC
CASSPRQGASSYEQYF
>.|TRBV30|.|TRBJ2-5
TGTGCCTGGAGTGTAGGTGGAGGTAACCAAGAGACCCAGTACTTC
CAWSVGGGNQETQYF
>TRBD1|TRBV19|.|TRBJ1-1
TGTGCCAGTAGTGGGTTCCGGGACAGAAGTATGAACACTGAAGCTTTCTTT
CASSGFRDRSMNTEAFF
>TRBD2|TRBV28|.|TRBJ2-4
TGTGCCAGCAGTTTAATCGGGGAGGGCAAAAACATTCAGTACTTC
CASSLIGEGKNIQYF
>.|TRBV29-1|.|TRBJ2-2
TGCAGCGTTGAAGGCTTCGGGGAGCTGTTTTTT
CSVEGFGELFF
>TRBD2|TRBV4-1|.|TRBJ2-1
TGCGCCAGCAGCCGTAGGGCTAGCGGGAGGGTGGTTAATGAGCAGTTCTTC
CASSRRASGRVVNEQFF
>.|TRBV6-6|.|TRBJ2-1
TGTGCCATCCTTTTGACTTGGGACCGGACCTACAATGAGCAGTTCTTC
CAILLTWDRTYNEQFF
>.|TRBV27|.|TRBJ1-4
TGTGCCAGCAGTTTAAGGGGGGGGTTTGGGGCTAATGAAAAACTGTTTTTT
CASSLRGGFGANEKLFF
>TRBD1|TRBV2|.|TRBJ1-2
TGTGCCAGCAGTGTAGGGACAGACTATGGCTACACCTTC
CASSVGTDYGYTF
>.|TRBV12-3/TRBV12-4|.|TRBJ1-6
TGTGCCAGCAGGTCACAACAAGGTGTACCCCTCCACTTT
CASRSQQGVPLHF
>TRBD1|TRBV7-3|.|TRBJ1-6
TGTGCCAGCAGCATAAGGACAGGGGAGAATTCACCCCTCCACTTT
CASSIRTGENSPLHF
>.|TRBV7-2|.|TRBJ2-7
TGTGCCAGCAGCACAAACCCCTCCTACGAGCAGTACTTC
CASSTNPSYEQYF
>TRBD2|TRBV4-2|.|TRBJ2-1
TGTGCCAGCAGCCAAGATCTCGCGGGAGGGCGGAAAGATGAGCAGTTCTTC
CASSQDLAGGRKDEQFF